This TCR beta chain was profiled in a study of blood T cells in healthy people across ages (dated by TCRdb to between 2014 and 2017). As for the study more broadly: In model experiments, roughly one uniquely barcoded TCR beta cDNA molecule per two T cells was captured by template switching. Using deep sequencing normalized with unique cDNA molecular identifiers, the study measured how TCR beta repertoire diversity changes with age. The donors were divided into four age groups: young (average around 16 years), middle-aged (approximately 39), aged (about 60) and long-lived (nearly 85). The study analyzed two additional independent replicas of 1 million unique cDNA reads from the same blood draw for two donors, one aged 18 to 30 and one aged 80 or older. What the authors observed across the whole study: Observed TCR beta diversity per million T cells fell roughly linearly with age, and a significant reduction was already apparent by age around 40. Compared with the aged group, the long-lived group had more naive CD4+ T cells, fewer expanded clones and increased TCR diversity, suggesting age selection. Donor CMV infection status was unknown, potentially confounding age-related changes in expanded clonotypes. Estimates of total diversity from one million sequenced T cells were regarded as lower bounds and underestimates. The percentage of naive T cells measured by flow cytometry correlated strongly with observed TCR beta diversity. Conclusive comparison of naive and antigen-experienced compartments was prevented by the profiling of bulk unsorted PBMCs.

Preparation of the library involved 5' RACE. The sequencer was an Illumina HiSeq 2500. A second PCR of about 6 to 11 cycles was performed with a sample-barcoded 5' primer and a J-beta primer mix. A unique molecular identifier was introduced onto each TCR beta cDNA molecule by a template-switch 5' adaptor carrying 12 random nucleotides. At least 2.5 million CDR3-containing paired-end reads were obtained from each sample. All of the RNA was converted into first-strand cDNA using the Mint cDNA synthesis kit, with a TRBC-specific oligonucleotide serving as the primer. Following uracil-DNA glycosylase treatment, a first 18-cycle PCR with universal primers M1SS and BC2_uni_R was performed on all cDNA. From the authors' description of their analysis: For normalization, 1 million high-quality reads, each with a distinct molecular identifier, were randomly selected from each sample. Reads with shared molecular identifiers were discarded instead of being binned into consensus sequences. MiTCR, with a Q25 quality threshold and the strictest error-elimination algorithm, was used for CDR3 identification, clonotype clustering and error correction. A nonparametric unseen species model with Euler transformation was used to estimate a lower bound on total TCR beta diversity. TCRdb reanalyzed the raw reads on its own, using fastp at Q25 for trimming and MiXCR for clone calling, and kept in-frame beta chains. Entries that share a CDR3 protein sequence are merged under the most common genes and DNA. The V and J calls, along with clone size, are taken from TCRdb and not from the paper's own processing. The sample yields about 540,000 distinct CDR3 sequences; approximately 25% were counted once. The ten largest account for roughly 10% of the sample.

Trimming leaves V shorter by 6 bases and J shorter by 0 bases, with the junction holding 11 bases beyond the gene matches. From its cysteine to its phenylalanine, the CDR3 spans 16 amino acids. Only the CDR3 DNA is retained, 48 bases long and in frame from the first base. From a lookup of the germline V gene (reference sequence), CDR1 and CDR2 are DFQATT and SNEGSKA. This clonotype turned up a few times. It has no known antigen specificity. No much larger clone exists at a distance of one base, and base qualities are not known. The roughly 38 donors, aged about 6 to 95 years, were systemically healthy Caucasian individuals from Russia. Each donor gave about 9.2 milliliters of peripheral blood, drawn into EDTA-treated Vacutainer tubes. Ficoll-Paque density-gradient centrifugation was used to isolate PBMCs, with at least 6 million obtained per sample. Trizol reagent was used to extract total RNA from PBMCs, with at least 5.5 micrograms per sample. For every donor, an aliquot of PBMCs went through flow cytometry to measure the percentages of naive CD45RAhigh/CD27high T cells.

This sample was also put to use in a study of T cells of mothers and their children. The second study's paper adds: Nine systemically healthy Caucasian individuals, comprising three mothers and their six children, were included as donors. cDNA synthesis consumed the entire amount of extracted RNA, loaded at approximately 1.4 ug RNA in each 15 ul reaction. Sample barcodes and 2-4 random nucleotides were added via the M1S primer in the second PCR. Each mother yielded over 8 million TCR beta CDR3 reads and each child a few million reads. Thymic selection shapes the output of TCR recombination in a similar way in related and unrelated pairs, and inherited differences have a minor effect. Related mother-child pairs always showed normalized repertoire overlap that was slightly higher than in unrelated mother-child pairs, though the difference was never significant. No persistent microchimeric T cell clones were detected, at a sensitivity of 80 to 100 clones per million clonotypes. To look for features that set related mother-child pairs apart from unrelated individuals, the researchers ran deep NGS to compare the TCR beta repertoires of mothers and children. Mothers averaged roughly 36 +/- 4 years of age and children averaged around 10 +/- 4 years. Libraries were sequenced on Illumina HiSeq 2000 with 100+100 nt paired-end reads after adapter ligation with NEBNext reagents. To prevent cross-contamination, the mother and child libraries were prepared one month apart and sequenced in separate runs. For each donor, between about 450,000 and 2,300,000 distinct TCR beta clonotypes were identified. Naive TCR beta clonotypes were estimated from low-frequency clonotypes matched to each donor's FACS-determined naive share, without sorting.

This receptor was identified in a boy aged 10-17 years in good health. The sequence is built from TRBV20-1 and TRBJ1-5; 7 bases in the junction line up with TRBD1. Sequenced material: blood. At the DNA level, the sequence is TGCAGTGCCCTTCCCTGGACAGGAGCTAGCAATCAGCCCCAGCATTTT. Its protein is CSALPWTGASNQPQHF.